A selection of T cell receptor beta chains follows, all from one sample in a study of technical replicates of blood from a handful of donors. Data came from immunoSEQ multiplex PCR; TCRdb stores just in-frame clones and leaves some out. Among 65,000 to 95,000 clones listed, nearly 98% were seen once. Input material: T cells isolated from PBMCs. The receptors stem from a human donor in good health. The CDR3 runs from the conserved cysteine through the conserved F or W. A D gene is named only where the DNA matches it firmly. Size values are once, few and many counts, or a class for expanded clones, and some rows have none.

J	D	size	V	DNA	CDR3
TRBJ1-1	TRBD1	-	TRBV7-9	TGTGCCAGCAGCTCGGGGACAGGGGGCGGGAGTACTTTCTTT	CASSSGTGGGSTFF
TRBJ2-7	-	-	TRBV6-1	TGTGCCAGCAGTGAACGGCAGGGGAATCCTTACGAGCAGTACTTC	CASSERQGNPYEQYF
TRBJ2-3	-	-	TRBV6-1	TGTGCCAGCAGAGGGACACTGTACACAGATACGCAGTATTTT	CASRGTLYTDTQYF
TRBJ2-1	TRBD2	-	TRBV4-1	TGCGCCAGCAGCCAAGAAGGCGGGGGGGCATCAAATGAGCAGTTCTTC	CASSQEGGGASNEQFF
TRBJ1-1	TRBD1	once	TRBV27	TGTGCCAGCAGTTTTCGGACAGGGGAGGACACTGAAGCTTTCTTT	CASSFRTGEDTEAFF
TRBJ2-2	-	-	TRBV10-3	TGTGCCATCCAGGGGGGTACCGGGGAGCTGTTTTTT	CAIQGGTGELFF
TRBJ1-1	TRBD1	-	TRBV7-9	TGTGCCAGCAGCTCGACAGGGTCCGTGGATGTTGTTGCTTTCTTT	CASSSTGSVDVVAFF
TRBJ2-7	-	-	TRBV6-5	TGTGCCAGCAGAATATTTAGAAGCTCCTACGAGCAGTACTTC	CASRIFRSSYEQYF
TRBJ2-7	-	-	TRBV6-1	TGTGCCAGCAGGCAGGGGAAAGAGGTAGACTACGAGCAGTACTTC	CASRQGKEVDYEQYF
TRBJ1-2	-	-	TRBV4-1	TGCGCCAGCAGCCCGATCGGCGGTGGCTATGGCTACACCTTC	CASSPIGGGYGYTF
TRBJ2-2	-	-	TRBV23-1	TGCGCCAGCAGTCAACCGGGCCGGGAAAAGGTTCAGTCCGGGGAGCTGTTTTTT	CASSQPGREKVQSGELFF
TRBJ2-7	TRBD2	-	TRBV29-1	TGCAGCGTTGTTCTAGCGGGAGCCTACGAGCAGTACTTC	CSVVLAGAYEQYF
TRBJ2-1	-	-	TRBV2	TGTGCCAGCATTCTAGGCAATGAGCAGTTCTTC	CASILGNEQFF
TRBJ1-1	-	-	TRBV4-1	TGCGCCAGCAGCCGTCAATTTAACACTGAAGCTTTCTTT	CASSRQFNTEAFF
TRBJ2-3	TRBD2	-	TRBV9	TGTGCCAGCAGCCACGAAGGACTAGGCTTCATTGATACGCAGTATTTT	CASSHEGLGFIDTQYF
TRBJ2-3	-	-	TRBV5-4	TGTGCCAGCAGCTTGTATACCTCGGGCGGGGGCACAGATACGCAGTATTTT	CASSLYTSGGGTDTQYF
TRBJ2-1	TRBD2	-	TRBV13	TGTGCCAGCAGCCAGCGTGGTAGCGGGCGGGTCAATGAGCAGTTCTTC	CASSQRGSGRVNEQFF
TRBJ2-2	TRBD2	-	TRBV6-5	TGTGCCAGCAGTTTGACTAGCGGGACCGGGGAGCTGTTTTTT	CASSLTSGTGELFF
TRBJ2-5	-	-	TRBV6-1	TGTGCCAGCAGTGAATCGACCGTCCCCGGGAGAATTACAGAGACCCAGTACTTC	CASSESTVPGRITETQYF
TRBJ2-6	TRBD1	-	TRBV4-1	TGCGCCAGCAGCCAAGAAGCAGGGGGCCCGTTCTCTGGGGCCAACGTCCTGACTTTC	CASSQEAGGPFSGANVLTF
TRBJ2-3	-	-	TRBV25-1	TGTGCCAGCAGTGAATCTCCGTTCAGGGGTCCAGATACGCAGTATTTT	CASSESPFRGPDTQYF
TRBJ1-2	TRBD1	-	TRBV27	TGTGCCAGTTGGGAATCCGGGACAGGGGGCTTGAACTATGGCTACACCTTC	CASWESGTGGLNYGYTF
TRBJ1-4	-	-	TRBV5-4	TGTGCCAGCAGCTTGGCCGGAGGTGATAAACTGTTTTTT	CASSLAGGDKLFF
TRBJ1-1	-	-	TRBV29-1	TGCAGCGTTCCGGGACCCGGGGGAGAAGCTTTCTTT	CSVPGPGGEAFF
TRBJ2-7	TRBD1	-	TRBV19	TGTGCCAGTAGTATTGTGGTTCTTGGACAGGGCTTCTCCTACGAGCAGTACTTC	CASSIVVLGQGFSYEQYF
TRBJ1-5	-	-	TRBV6-6	TGTGCCAGCAGTTACACGGACAGTAGGAACAATCAGCCCCAGCATTTT	CASSYTDSRNNQPQHF
TRBJ2-5	-	-	TRBV30	TGTGCCTGGAGTGTACACAGGGGGAGGGGGGAGACCCAGTACTTC	CAWSVHRGRGETQYF
TRBJ2-5	-	-	TRBV4-1	TGCGCCAGCAGCCAAGTCTCGACTCCCGCCGAGACCCAGTACTTC	CASSQVSTPAETQYF
TRBJ2-2	-	once	TRBV4-2	TGTGCCAGCAGCCAAGAGGGAGGAAGAAACACCGGGGAGCTGTTTTTT	CASSQEGGRNTGELFF
TRBJ2-7	-	-	TRBV4-1	TGCGCCAGCAGCCAAGATAGTCAAGGCGGGGCGTACGAGCAGTACTTC	CASSQDSQGGAYEQYF
TRBJ2-4	-	-	TRBV29-1	TGCAGCGTTGAAGTTCAAGCGTACATTCAGTACTTC	CSVEVQAYIQYF
TRBJ2-2	-	-	TRBV6-5	TGTGCCAGTACAGGCACGGGGGAGCTGTTTTTT	CASTGTGELFF
TRBJ2-7	-	-	TRBV6-5	TGTGCCAGCAGTTACTCCCCCAGGGGCGGCGAGCAGTACTTC	CASSYSPRGGEQYF
TRBJ2-1	-	-	TRBV10-1	TGCGCCAGCAGTGAGAATAGAGAGCAGTTCTTC	CASSENREQFF
TRBJ2-1	TRBD2	once	TRBV4-1	TGCGCCAGCAGCCAAGATAGCCTAGCGGGGGGACAGCAGTTCTTC	CASSQDSLAGGQQFF
TRBJ2-7	-	-	TRBV2	TGTGCCAGCAGTGTAGTAGGGGACTCCTACGAGCAGTACTTC	CASSVVGDSYEQYF
TRBJ2-1	-	-	TRBV5-1	TGCGCCAGCAGCTTGGTTTCGGGAAGCTCCTACAATGAGCAGTTCTTC	CASSLVSGSSYNEQFF
TRBJ2-1	-	-	TRBV27	TGTGCCAGCAGTCTCGGGACACCTAACGCTTTTTACAATGAGCAGTTCTTC	CASSLGTPNAFYNEQFF
TRBJ2-1	TRBD2	-	TRBV6-1	TGTGCCAGCAGGACTAGCGGAAACAATGAGCAGTTCTTC	CASRTSGNNEQFF
TRBJ2-1	-	-	TRBV10-2	TGCGCCAGCAGTCCCGCGATTGTCGACAATGAGCAGTTCTTC	CASSPAIVDNEQFF
TRBJ2-1	-	-	TRBV6-6	TGTGCCAGCAGTTACCCCGACAGGCACAATGAGCAGTTCTTC	CASSYPDRHNEQFF
TRBJ2-5	-	-	TRBV2	TGTGCCAGCAGTGAACAGATGGAAGAGACCCAGTACTTC	CASSEQMEETQYF
TRBJ2-1	TRBD2	-	TRBV5-1	TGCGCCAGCAGCTTGGAACTAGCGGGGGCAGATGGGCAGTTCTTC	CASSLELAGADGQFF
TRBJ1-1	-	-	TRBV6-1	TGTGCCAGCAGTAGTTCAGAGACAACTGAAGCTTTCTTT	CASSSSETTEAFF
TRBJ1-4	-	once	TRBV5-1	TGCGCCAGCAGCTTGGGACAGCCCAATGAAAAACTGTTTTTT	CASSLGQPNEKLFF
TRBJ2-7	TRBD1	-	TRBV7-9	TGTGCCAGCAGCCCGGGACAGCGCCCCTACGAGCAGTACTTC	CASSPGQRPYEQYF
TRBJ1-1	-	once	TRBV10-2	TGCGCCAGCAGTCGTACAGGGCCTCGTGGAAACACTGAAGCTTTCTTT	CASSRTGPRGNTEAFF
TRBJ2-2	-	-	TRBV7-7	TGTGCTAGCAGCCCAAGCCCGGGGTCGAACACCGGGGAGCTGTTTTTT	CASSPSPGSNTGELFF